The following is a T cell receptor beta chain sequence with its context. There is no known antigen for this receptor. It has no much larger one-base neighbor in the sample; base qualities were not kept. The data were obtained in a study of CD8 T cells in Susac syndrome (dated by TCRdb to the late 2010s). About the full investigation: Repertoire sequencing was used to test whether CD8+ T cell activation and differentiation in Susac syndrome was antigen driven. CD8+ T cell repertoire clonality was compared between more than ten healthy donors, some 14 Susac syndrome patients and approximately 15 multiple sclerosis patients. Overall study outcomes, separate from this receptor: The study acknowledged that relatively few individuals were included in the TCR sequencing and HLA analysis.

RNA was extracted using the RNeasy kit, and roughly 0.45 to 1 microgram was reverse transcribed with random hexamers. TCR beta CDR3 regions were amplified with the immunoSEQ multiplex PCR assay covering 54 Vbeta and 13 Jbeta segments. Bias from PCR amplification was corrected by using a synthetic template baseline for primer optimization and for computational correction. Turning to the authors' computational methods: Only productive sequences were kept, with reads annotated to V, D and J genes according to IMGT and analyzed in immunoSEQ Analyzer. Clonality was computed as one minus Shannon entropy normalized by log2 of the number of productive unique sequences. For each patient and control, public and private clones were evaluated among the 100 most prevalent clones. Clones were defined as Susac-specific if absent from the healthy and MS cohorts, from 1052 published viral clones and from other ImmuneACCESS disease sequences. Using fastp at Q25 and MiXCR, TCRdb reprocessed the public reads and kept productive beta chains. Rows are unified per CDR3 protein, each entry keeping the most common DNA and genes. These V and J calls are TCRdb output, not the study's own analysis. This sample gives about 73,000 distinct CDR3 sequences in total; just under 95% of them show up just once. Roughly 0.39% of the sample is taken by the ten largest.

Its CDR3 holds 15 amino acids, cysteine through phenylalanine. Only the CDR3 DNA stays, 45 bases, in frame from base 1. The junction shows trimming of 6 bases on V and 0 bases on J, and the gene matches do not reach 6 bases of it. For CDR1 and CDR2, the germline V gene lists SQVTM and ANQGSEA. Peripheral blood CD8+ and CD4+ T cells from healthy donors, Susac syndrome patients and multiple sclerosis patients were profiled using high-throughput TCR beta sequencing. Multiple sclerosis controls were treatment-naive patients with stable or active relapsing-remitting disease fulfilling revised McDonald criteria. Bulk CD8+ and CD4+ T cells were purified by magnetic negative isolation, while CD8+ TEMRA cells were enriched using FACS. Blood was drawn into EDTA tubes, processed within 24 hours, and PBMCs were isolated by density gradient centrifugation. PBMCs intended for TCR sequencing were cryopreserved in liquid nitrogen and were subsequently thawed in a 37 degrees C water bath. A purity of at least 90% was achieved for sorted or isolated CD4+, CD8+ and CD8+ TEMRA cells.

Sequenced material: CD8+ T cells from PBMCs. This TCR derives from a human donor with multiple sclerosis. The rearrangement combines TRBV29-1 with TRBJ1-4, with TRBD1 identical over 8 junction bases. The encoded CDR3 is CSVILQGATNEKLFF. The nucleotides read TGCAGCGTGATATTACAGGGGGCAACTAATGAAAAACTGTTTTTT.